The next 10 T cell receptor beta chains were all read from a single sample in a study of regulatory T cells in long-lasting Graves disease. CDR3-region Arm-PCR and iRepertoire HTBI primers produced the TCR beta libraries. In TCRdb, the multiplex PCR reads were re-called with MiXCR into one record per CDR3 protein. Here the sample spans more than 450,000 distinct CDR3 sequences, more than 10% being singletons. Time point described: newly diagnosed GD, antithyroid drugs for less than 3 months. PBMC-derived RNA was used for the TCR library. The sample was also linked to a second study, of T cells in Graves' hyperthyroidism and ophthalmopathy.

The sample in question was peripheral blood mononuclear cells (PBMCs), obtained at new diagnosis, from a patient treated with antithyroid drugs. Every receptor here comes from a woman in her 30s with Graves disease.

This clonotype was recorded a few times. The chain is built from TRBV7-9 and TRBJ2-1; D gene unclear. There are 13 residues in the CDR3. The germline gives CDR1 SEHNR, CDR2 FQNEAQ (reference sequence). The V end was cut by 5 bases, the J end by 5 bases, with 10 bases between. The CDR3 DNA reads TGTGCCAGCAGCCCAAATGTGGACAATGAGCAGTTCTTC. Translated, it gives CASSPNVDNEQFF.

This clonotype was recorded a few times. The chain combines TRBV6-5 with TRBJ2-5; D ambiguous. The V gene lost 2 bases and the J gene lost 5 bases, with 9 bases spanning the gap. The CDR3 has 13 residues. CDR1 and CDR2 (germline): MNHEY, SVGAGI. The CDR3 sequence: CASSYTVEETQYF. Written as DNA, the CDR3 is TGTGCCAGCAGTTACACCGTCGAGGAGACCCAGTACTTC.

The chain has TRBV20-1 and TRBJ1-2, with a weak D call TRBD1 (6 bases). V was cut by 0 bases and J by 4 bases, with 12 bases left in between. The length of the CDR3 is 14 residues. CDR1 and CDR2 (germline): DFQATT, SNEGSKA (reference sequence). CDR3 amino acids: CSAREGALSYGYTF. The CDR3 DNA sequence: TGCAGTGCTAGAGAGGGGGCGCTAAGCTATGGCTACACCTTC.

Ten or more counts support this clonotype. The chain recombines TRBV3-1 with TRBJ2-1, with 7 nucleotides matching TRBD2. Per the germline V gene, CDR1 is LGHDT and CDR2 is YNNKEL (reference sequence). V dropped 3 bases and J dropped 3; count of bases not matched to a gene: 5. The CDR3 is 15 residues long. The CDR3: CASSQPGGDYNEQFF. The CDR3 nucleotides read TGTGCCAGCAGCCAGCCGGGGGGAGACTACAATGAGCAGTTCTTC.

This clonotype was seen ten or more times. V is TRBV3-1 and J is TRBJ2-7; 11 nucleotides line up with TRBD2. V lost 1 base and J lost 10; bases outside the gene matches: 9. Germline V gene lookup returns CDR1 LGHDT and CDR2 YNNKEL (reference sequence). The CDR3 runs to 15 residues. The DNA for the CDR3 is TGTGCCAGCAGCCAAGTAGCGGGAGGGCCTAAAAGCCAGTACTTC. Protein product: CASSQVAGGPKSQYF.

This clonotype was seen repeatedly, ten times or more. The chain employs TRBV12-3 or TRBV12-4 and TRBJ2-2; TRBD2 matches at 8 bases. The J segment lost 7 bases and the V segment lost 8 bases, leaving 12 bases of the junction unmatched. The CDR3 has 15 residues. The DNA of the CDR3 is TGTGCCAGCGCACTAGCGGCAGGCGCCAGCGGGGAGCTGTTTTTT. Translating gives CASALAAGASGELFF.

V gene TRBV15 combines with J gene TRBJ2-5; D remains ambiguous. In germline, CDR1 is LNHNV, CDR2 YYDKDF (reference sequence). This CDR3 is built from 12 residues. The ends were cut back, 6 bases at V and 2 bases at J, with 7 bases in the middle. The CDR3 region has the DNA TGTGCCACCAGGGGCAGGCAAGAGACCCAGTACTTC. Amino acid sequence: CATRGRQETQYF.

The table lists this clonotype with many counts. The J gene is TRBJ2-1, the V gene TRBV6-1; TRBD2 agrees at 8 bases. The trim removed 10 bases at V and 1 base at J, leaving 6 bases unmatched. Looked up from germline, CDR1 is MNHNS and CDR2 is SASEGT. This CDR3 comprises 14 residues. The CDR3 loop reads CATSGRWSYNEQFF. CDR3 bases: TGTGCCACCAGCGGGAGATGGTCCTACAATGAGCAGTTCTTC.

The V call is TRBV3-1, the J call TRBJ2-3; no definite D call. This CDR3 has 15 residues. Trimming took 5 bases from V and 3 from J, leaving 15 bases between them. Germline loops: CDR1 LGHDT, CDR2 YNNKEL (reference sequence). The CDR3 region is CASSDDFTETDTQYF. CDR3 sequence (DNA): TGTGCCAGCAGCGACGATTTTACCGAGACAGATACGCAGTATTTT.

Notes on this clonotype: A far larger clone is a single base away, which makes a read error likely. This chain links TRBV11-2 with TRBJ2-7, with D possibly TRBD1 on 7 matching bases. Between the trimmed V and J ends, which lost 0 bases and 7 bases, there was a span of 16 bases. Germline V lookup: CDR1 SGHAT, CDR2 FQNNGV. The CDR3 runs to 15 residues. CDR3 DNA sequence: TGTGCCAGCAGCTTAGAAGGGGGCGGGGTGTATGAGCAGTACTTC. It codes for CASSLEGGGVYEQYF. Looking up the rest from reference TRBV11-2 and TRBJ2-7 gives the full variable domain: EAGVAQSPRYKIIEKRQSVAFWCNPISGHATLYWYQQILGQGPKLLIQFQNNGVVDDSQLPKDRFSAERLKGVDSTLKIQPAKLEDSAVYLCASSLEGGGVYEQYFGPGTRLTVT.